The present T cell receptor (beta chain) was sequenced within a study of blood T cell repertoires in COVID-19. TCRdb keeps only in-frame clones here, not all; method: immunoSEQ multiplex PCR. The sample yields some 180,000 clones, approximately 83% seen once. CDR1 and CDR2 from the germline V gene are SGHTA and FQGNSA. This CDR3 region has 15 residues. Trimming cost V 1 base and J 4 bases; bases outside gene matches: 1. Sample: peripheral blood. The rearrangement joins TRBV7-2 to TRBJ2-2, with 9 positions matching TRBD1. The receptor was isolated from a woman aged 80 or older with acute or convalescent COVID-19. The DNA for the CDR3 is TGTGCCAGCAGCTTAGACAGGGGGCTCACCGGGGAGCTGTTTTTT. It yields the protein CASSLDRGLTGELFF.